What follows are 5 T cell receptor beta chains derived from one specimen sequenced in a study of T cells in Graves' hyperthyroidism and ophthalmopathy. RNA transcripts provided the source from which TCR beta CDR3 regions were amplified. With the HTBI primer set, the TCR CDR3 went through a first round of RT-PCR. From the multiplex PCR reads, TCRdb called clonotypes with MiXCR, one entry per CDR3 protein. The sample carries some 620,000 distinct CDR3 sequences, around 15% recorded once. The sequencing sample was made of blood. The receptors here all came from a woman in her 30s with Graves' hyperthyroidism.

This clonotype was found many times. The chain links TRBV11-2 to TRBJ2-1, with no clear D. The CDR3 totals 13 residues. Per germline, CDR1 SGHAT and CDR2 FQNNGV. Trimming left V 5 bases short and J 10 bases short, with 15 bases between. CDR3 DNA: TGTGCCAGCAGCCCTACTAATCCCAAGGAGCAGTTCTTC. Translated, it gives CASSPTNPKEQFF. Variable domain in full (rest from reference TRBV11-2 and TRBJ2-1): EAGVAQSPRYKIIEKRQSVAFWCNPISGHATLYWYQQILGQGPKLLIQFQNNGVVDDSQLPKDRFSAERLKGVDSTLKIQPAKLEDSAVYLCASSPTNPKEQFFGPGTRLTVL.

The chain uses TRBV12-3 or TRBV12-4 and TRBJ1-5; 8 nucleotides line up with TRBD1. The length of the CDR3 is 15 residues. The V and J ends lost 7 bases and 0 bases, in that order; junction bases with no gene match: 5. CDR3 DNA sequence: TGTGCCAGCAATCCACAGGGGGGTAGCAATCAGCCCCAGCATTTT. Translation gives CASNPQGGSNQPQHF.

This clonotype was seen only a few times. The V and J genes are TRBV9 and TRBJ2-7; a weak D match, TRBD1 (6 bases). Germline V gene data show CDR1 as SGDLS and CDR2 as YYNGEE. Trimming removed 3 bases from V and 5 bases from J, with 12 bases in between. This CDR3 has 13 residues. CDR3 coding DNA: TGTGCCAGCAGCGGAGGGGGACGGAACGAGCAGTACTTC. Amino acid sequence: CASSGGGRNEQYF. Filled out from reference TRBV9 and TRBJ2-7, the complete variable domain reads DSGVTQTPKHLITATGQRVTLRCSPRSGDLSVYWYQQSLDQGLQFLIQYYNGEERAKGNILERFSAQQFPDLHSELNLSSLELGDSALYFCASSGGGRNEQYFGPGTRLTVT.

The genes are TRBV29-1 and TRBJ2-7, with D possibly TRBD1 on 5 matching bases. V was clipped by 3 bases and J by 0 bases, with 12 bases between them. Germline V CDR1 and CDR2: SQVTM, ANQGSEA. The CDR3 loop spans 14 amino acids. In DNA form, the CDR3 reads TGCAGCGTTGAGTCGGGCAGGGTCTCCTACGAGCAGTACTTC. Translation gives CSVESGRVSYEQYF.

This clonotype was recorded many times. This chain links TRBV28 with TRBJ2-2, with TRBD1 matching over 7 bases. V trimming: 6 bases; J trimming: 7 bases; junction bases outside the gene matches: 8. CDR3 length: 14 residues. Germline CDR1 and CDR2: MDHEN and SYDVKM. The CDR3: CASRPQGWGGELFF. The CDR3 bases are TGTGCCAGCAGGCCACAGGGGTGGGGCGGGGAGCTGTTTTTT.